These 12 T cell receptor beta chains originate from one sample sequenced in a study of T cell responses to AZD1222 COVID-19 vaccine. Clones were sequenced by immunoSEQ multiplex PCR, and TCRdb holds only the in-frame ones, with some missing. The table shows approximately 130,000 clones, with more than 85% occurring only once. The sequencing here drew on peripheral blood, taken 28 days after the second AZD1222 dose. These receptors were collected from an adult who received the AZD1222 COVID-19 vaccine.

The chain combines TRBV5-1 with TRBJ2-7; a possible D gene is TRBD1 (5 bases). Looked up from germline, CDR1 is SGHRS and CDR2 is YFSETQ. This CDR3 is built from 12 residues. Between the trimmed V and J ends, which lost 5 bases and 3 bases, there was a span of 9 bases. CDR3 sequence reads: CASRDSSYEQYF. Here the CDR3 DNA reads TGCGCCAGCAGAGACAGCAGCTACGAGCAGTACTTC. Full variable domain (rest looked up from reference TRBV5-1 and TRBJ2-7): KAGVTQTPRYLIKTRGQQVTLSCSPISGHRSVSWYQQTPGQGLQFLFEYFSETQRNKGNFPGRFSGRQFSNSRSEMNVSTLELGDSALYLCASRDSSYEQYFGPGTRLTVT.

The chain joins TRBV25-1 to TRBJ1-5, with D tentatively TRBD1 (6 bases). CDR1 is MGHDK and CDR2 is SYGVNS in the germline V gene. The CDR3 length is 14 residues. Trimming removed 8 bases at V and 0 bases at J, with 11 bases between. CDR3 sequence (DNA): TGTGCCAGCTCAGACAGGAATAGCAATCAGCCCCAGCATTTT. Encoded protein: CASSDRNSNQPQHF.

The V and J genes are TRBV2 and TRBJ2-3, with D perhaps given as TRBD1 or TRBD2 (6 bases each). Germline values: CDR1 SNHLY, CDR2 FYNNEI. V was trimmed by 5 bases and J by 8 bases, leaving 11 bases between them. CDR3 length equals 12 residues. DNA of the CDR3: TGTGCCAGCAGTTCACAGGGAGGTACGCAGTATTTT. Protein sequence: CASSSQGGTQYF. Together with reference TRBV2 and TRBJ2-3, the CDR3 gives the full variable domain: EPEVTQTPSHQVTQMGQEVILRCVPISNHLYFYWYRQILGQKVEFLVSFYNNEISEKSEIFDDQFSVERPDGSNFTLKIRSTKLEDSAMYFCASSSQGGTQYFGPGTRLTVL.

The chain couples TRBV4-3 to TRBJ2-2; TRBD2 agrees at 11 bases. The CDR3 spans 17 residues. Germline trimming cut 3 bases from V and 1 base from J; bases unmatched to any gene: 4. Germline loops: CDR1 LGHNA, CDR2 YSLEER. For the CDR3, the DNA is TGCGCCAGCAGCCACGAGCTAGCGGGGGGGAACACCGGGGAGCTGTTTTTT. The encoded protein is CASSHELAGGNTGELFF.

The gene calls are TRBV12-3 or TRBV12-4 and TRBJ1-4; 8 bases align to TRBD1. The CDR3 runs 13 residues. Unmatched junction bases numbered 5, after V lost 7 bases and J lost 7 bases. In DNA form, the CDR3 reads TGTGCCAGCAAAGGACAGGGCGTTGAAAAACTGTTTTTT. Residues: CASKGQGVEKLFF.

The chain has TRBV1 and TRBJ1-2; TRBD1, the table's D call, was not compared with the DNA. TRBV1 is reported as a pseudogene. The CDR3 sequence is 16 residues long. The CDR3, as DNA: TGCACCAGCAGCCAAGATGGGGGACATCTCGAACGTGGCTACACCTTC. It is translated as CTSSQDGGHLERGYTF.

The chain uses TRBV19 and TRBJ1-1, with TRBD1 identical over 11 bases. After removal of 4 bases from V and 11 bases from J, the junction contained 15 bases not matched to a gene. This CDR3 has 16 residues. The germline CDR1 and CDR2 sequences are LNHDA and SQIVND (reference sequence). The CDR3 sequence is CASSRPRTGGAITAFF. The CDR3 bases are TGTGCCAGTAGTAGGCCGCGGACAGGGGGCGCAATTACGGCTTTCTTT.

J is TRBJ1-6 and V is TRBV6-5; no clear D. Trimming stripped 2 bases from V and 7 bases from J, with 9 bases between. This CDR3 has 14 residues. Germline lookup yields CDR1 MNHEY and CDR2 SVGAGI. This chain's CDR3 is CASSYTRSNSPLHF. The CDR3 nucleotides read TGTGCCAGCAGTTACACGAGGTCGAATTCACCCCTCCACTTT.

CDR3 coding DNA: TGTGCCAGCAGGCCCGACGGGGACCAGAAAGCTTTCTTT. Protein product: CASRPDGDQKAFF. V is TRBV2 and J is TRBJ1-1; tentatively, D is TRBD1 (5 bases). CDR3 length: 13 amino acids. Germline lookup yields CDR1 SNHLY and CDR2 FYNNEI. The V gene lost 6 bases and the J gene lost 9 bases, with 17 bases spanning the gap.

This chain uses TRBV28 with TRBJ2-2, with no clear D. Trimming took 4 bases from V and 4 from J, leaving 4 bases between them. Per germline, CDR1 MDHEN and CDR2 SYDVKM. CDR3 size: 12 residues. The CDR3 DNA is TGTGCCAGCAGTTCGGTCACCGGGGAGCTGTTTTTT. Its translation: CASSSVTGELFF.

This clone showed up just once. This chain joins TRBV28 and TRBJ1-4, with D possibly being TRBD1 (6 bases). Trimming cost V 3 bases and J 0 bases, with 14 bases left between them. Germline loops: CDR1 MDHEN, CDR2 SYDVKM. The CDR3 has 17 amino acids. In nucleotides, the CDR3 is TGTGCCAGCAGTTTTTTGGGGGGCGGTGCAACTAATGAAAAACTGTTTTTT. This gives the protein CASSFLGGGATNEKLFF.

CDR3 protein: CASSQGGTEYEQYF. In DNA form, the CDR3 reads TGTGCCAGCAGTCAGGGGGGGACAGAATACGAGCAGTACTTC. This sequence joins TRBV6-5 and TRBJ2-7; D is possibly TRBD1 or TRBD2 (7 bases each). With 5 bases removed from V and 4 bases from J, the gap between germline ends came to 15 bases. The V gene's germline CDR1 is MNHEY and CDR2 SVGAGI. The CDR3 runs 14 residues.